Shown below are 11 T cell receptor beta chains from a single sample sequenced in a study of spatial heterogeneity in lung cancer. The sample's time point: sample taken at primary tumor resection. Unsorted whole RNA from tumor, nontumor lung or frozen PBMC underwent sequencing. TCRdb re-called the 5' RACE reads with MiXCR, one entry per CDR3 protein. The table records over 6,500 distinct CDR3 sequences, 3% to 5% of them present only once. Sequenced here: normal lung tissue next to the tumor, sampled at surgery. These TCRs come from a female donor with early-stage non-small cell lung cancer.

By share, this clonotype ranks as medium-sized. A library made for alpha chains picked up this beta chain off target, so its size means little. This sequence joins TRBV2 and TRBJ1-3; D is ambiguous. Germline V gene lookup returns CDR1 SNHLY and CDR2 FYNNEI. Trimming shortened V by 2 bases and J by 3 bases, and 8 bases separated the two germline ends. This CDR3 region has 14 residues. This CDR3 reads CASSERGFGNTIYF. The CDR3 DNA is TGTGCCAGCAGTGAACGGGGTTTTGGAAACACCATATATTTT.

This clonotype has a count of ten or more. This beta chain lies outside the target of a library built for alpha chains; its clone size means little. The CDR3 DNA sequence: TGCGCCAGCAGTCATCGGACTAGCGGGGGCACCGGGGAGCTGTTTTTT. Translating gives CASSHRTSGGTGELFF. V is TRBV5-1 and J is TRBJ2-2, with 13 nucleotides matching TRBD2. Germline-derived CDR1 and CDR2 are SGHRS and YFSETQ. Unmatched junction bases numbered 5, after V lost 5 bases and J lost 4 bases. The CDR3 loop spans 16 amino acids.

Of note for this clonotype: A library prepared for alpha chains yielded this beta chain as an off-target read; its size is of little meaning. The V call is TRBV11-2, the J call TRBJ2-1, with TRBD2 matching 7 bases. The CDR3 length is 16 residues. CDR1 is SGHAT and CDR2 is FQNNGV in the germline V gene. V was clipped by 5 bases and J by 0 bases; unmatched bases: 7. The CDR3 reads CASSRPRGTSYNEQFF. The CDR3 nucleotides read TGTGCCAGCAGCCGACCGCGGGGGACCTCCTACAATGAGCAGTTCTTC.

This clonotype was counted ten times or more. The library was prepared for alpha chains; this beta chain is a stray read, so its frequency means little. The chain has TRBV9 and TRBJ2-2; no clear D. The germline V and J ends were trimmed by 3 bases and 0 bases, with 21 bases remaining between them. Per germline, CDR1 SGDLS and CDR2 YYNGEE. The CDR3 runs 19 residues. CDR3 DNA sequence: TGTGCCAGCAGCGCCGAAGGAACTCGAATGAATTCGAACACCGGGGAGCTGTTTTTT. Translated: CASSAEGTRMNSNTGELFF.

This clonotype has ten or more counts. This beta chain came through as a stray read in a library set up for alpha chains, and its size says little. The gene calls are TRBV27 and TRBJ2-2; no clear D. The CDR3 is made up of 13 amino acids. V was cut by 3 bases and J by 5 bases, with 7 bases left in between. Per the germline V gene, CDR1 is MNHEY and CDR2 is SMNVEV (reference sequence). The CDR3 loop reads CASSFDLTGELFF. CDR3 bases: TGTGCCAGCAGTTTCGATTTGACCGGGGAGCTGTTTTTT.

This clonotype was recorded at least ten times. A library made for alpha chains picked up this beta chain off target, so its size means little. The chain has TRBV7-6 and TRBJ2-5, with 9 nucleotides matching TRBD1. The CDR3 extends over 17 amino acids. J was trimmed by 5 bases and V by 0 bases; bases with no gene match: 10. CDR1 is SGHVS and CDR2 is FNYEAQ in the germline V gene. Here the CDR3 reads CASSLARQGQGRETQYF. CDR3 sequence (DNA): TGTGCCAGCAGCTTAGCGCGTCAAGGACAGGGGAGGGAGACCCAGTACTTC.

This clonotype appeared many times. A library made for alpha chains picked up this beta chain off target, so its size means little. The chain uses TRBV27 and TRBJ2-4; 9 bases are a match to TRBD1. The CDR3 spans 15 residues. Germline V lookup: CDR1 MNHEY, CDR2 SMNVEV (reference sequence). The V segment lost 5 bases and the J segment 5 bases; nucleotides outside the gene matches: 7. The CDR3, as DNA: TGTGCCAGCAGTCAATTACAGGGGGCCCAAAACATTCAGTACTTC. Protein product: CASSQLQGAQNIQYF.

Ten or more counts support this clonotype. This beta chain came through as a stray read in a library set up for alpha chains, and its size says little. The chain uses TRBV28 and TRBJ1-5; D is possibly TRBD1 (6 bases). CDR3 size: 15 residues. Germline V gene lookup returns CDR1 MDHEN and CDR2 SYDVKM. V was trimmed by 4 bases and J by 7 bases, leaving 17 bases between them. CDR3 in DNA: TGTGCCAGCAGTTCAGGGGTACAGGGAGGACAGCCCCAGCATTTT. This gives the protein CASSSGVQGGQPQHF.

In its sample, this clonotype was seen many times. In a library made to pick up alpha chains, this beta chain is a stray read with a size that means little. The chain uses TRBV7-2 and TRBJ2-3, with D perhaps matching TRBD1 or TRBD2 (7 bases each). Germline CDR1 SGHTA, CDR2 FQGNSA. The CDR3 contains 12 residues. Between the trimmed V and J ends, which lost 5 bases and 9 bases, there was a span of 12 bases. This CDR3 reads CASSHRGGTQYF. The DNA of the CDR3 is TGTGCCAGCAGCCACAGGGGAGGGACGCAGTATTTT.

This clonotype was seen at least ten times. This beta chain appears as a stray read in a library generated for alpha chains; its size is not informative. Here the CDR3 DNA reads TGTGCCAGCTCACCACCTAGCGGGGGGGCCTCGGAGCAGTTCTTC. Its translation is CASSPPSGGASEQFF. This chain uses TRBV18 with TRBJ2-1; the match to TRBD2 covers 11 bases. The V gene end was trimmed by 0 bases and the J gene end by 10 bases; junction bases not matched to a gene: 5. CDR3 length: 15 amino acids. Germline V gene data show CDR1 as KGHSH and CDR2 as LQKENI.

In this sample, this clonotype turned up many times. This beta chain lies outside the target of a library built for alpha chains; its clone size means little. The CDR3 DNA sequence: TGTGCCAGCAGTTTATCAGGGATTAATGAAAAACTGTTTTTT. Translation gives CASSLSGINEKLFF. The chain joins TRBV28 to TRBJ1-4; maybe TRBD1 (5 bases). Germline V gene sequence: CDR1 MDHEN, CDR2 SYDVKM. This CDR3 is 14 amino acids long. V lost 1 base and J 4 bases, leaving 7 bases between the germline ends.